The rows below give T cell receptor beta chains drawn from one sample of a study of blood T cell repertoires in COVID-19. The protocol was immunoSEQ multiplex PCR, while the TCRdb copy is restricted to in-frame clones and leaves out a portion. The sample holds 200,000 to 250,000 clones; just under 90% are singletons and the top ten take less than 0.9%. The sample consisted of PBMCs or T cells enriched from blood (not recorded which). These receptors came from a middle-aged man who had been exposed to COVID-19. CDR3s include the opening cysteine and the closing phenylalanine or tryptophan. D genes are given only for firm matches. A row's size may be missing; if present it is once, few, many or a size class.

- | TRBJ2-1 | TRBV7-9 | TRBD2 | CASSVTSVNEQFF | TGTGCCAGCAGCGTTACTAGCGTCAATGAGCAGTTCTTC
- | TRBJ1-6 | TRBV6-1 | TRBD1 | CASSEVGGVLGSPLHF | TGTGCCAGCAGTGAAGTAGGGGGCGTCTTGGGTTCACCCCTCCACTTT
- | TRBJ2-2 | TRBV28 | TRBD1 | CASSRTGGGTGELFF | TGTGCCAGCAGCAGAACAGGGGGCGGCACCGGGGAGCTGTTTTTT
- | TRBJ1-1 | TRBV2 | - | CASANQGNTEAFF | TGTGCCAGCGCTAACCAGGGGAACACTGAAGCTTTCTTT
- | TRBJ2-3 | TRBV24-1 | TRBD2 | CATSNGASGRGGTDTQYF | TGTGCCACCAGCAACGGGGCTAGCGGGAGAGGGGGCACAGATACGCAGTATTTT
once | TRBJ1-1 | TRBV27 | - | CASSPQGFARAFF | TGTGCCAGCAGTCCACAGGGTTTCGCAAGAGCTTTCTTT
- | TRBJ1-2 | TRBV5-6 | - | CASSFGTPIANYGYTF | TGTGCCAGCAGCTTTGGGACACCAATCGCTAACTATGGCTACACCTTC
- | TRBJ1-1 | TRBV3-1/TRBV3-2 | - | CASSVYRDGTEAFF | TGTGCCAGCAGCGTATACAGGGACGGCACTGAAGCTTTCTTT
- | TRBJ2-1 | TRBV6-5 | - | CASSFSSGSSYNEQFF | TGTGCCAGCAGTTTTTCCTCCGGGAGCTCCTACAATGAGCAGTTCTTC
- | TRBJ1-5 | TRBV28 | TRBD1 | CATAIYRGARNQPQHF | TGTGCCACCGCCATTTACAGGGGGGCTCGCAATCAGCCCCAGCATTTT
- | TRBJ2-1 | TRBV4-1 | TRBD1 | CASSQDHDIPGGFF | TGCGCCAGCAGCCAAGATCACGACATACCAGGGGGGTTCTTC
few | TRBJ2-2 | TRBV10-1 | TRBD1 | CASRSTGSRELFF | TGCGCCAGCAGATCGACAGGGAGCAGGGAGCTGTTTTTT
few | TRBJ2-1 | TRBV28 | TRBD2 | CAIKPSGSYNEQFF | TGTGCCATCAAACCTAGCGGATCCTACAATGAGCAGTTCTTC
- | TRBJ2-2 | TRBV10-3 | TRBD1 | CAISEWTGGITGELFF | TGTGCCATCAGTGAGTGGACAGGGGGCATCACCGGGGAGCTGTTTTTT
- | TRBJ2-7 | TRBV5-1 | TRBD1 | CASSLLTGQSYEQYF | TGCGCCAGCAGCTTACTGACAGGGCAGTCCTACGAGCAGTACTTC
- | TRBJ1-1 | TRBV10-3 | - | CAISPTESDTEAFF | TGTGCCATCAGTCCAACGGAGTCGGACACTGAAGCTTTCTTT
- | TRBJ2-3 | TRBV13 | TRBD2 | CASSLWLAGSTDTQYF | TGTGCCAGCAGCTTATGGCTAGCGGGAAGCACAGATACGCAGTATTTT
- | TRBJ2-1 | TRBV5-1 | - | CASSLGSGKQFF | TGCGCCAGCAGCTTGGGGTCAGGAAAGCAGTTCTTC
- | TRBJ1-3 | TRBV18 | - | CASSPDGSSGNTIYF | TGTGCCAGCTCACCGGACGGGAGCTCTGGAAACACCATATATTTT
- | TRBJ1-5 | TRBV9 | - | CASSVGTPGQPQHF | TGTGCCAGCAGCGTAGGTACGCCAGGTCAGCCCCAGCATTTT
- | TRBJ1-1 | TRBV5-1 | TRBD1 | CASSSQGRSSTEAFF | TGCGCCAGCAGCTCACAGGGGAGGTCGAGCACTGAAGCTTTCTTT
- | TRBJ2-2 | TRBV12-3/TRBV12-4 | - | CASSPGGPGELFF | TGTGCCAGCAGTCCCGGGGGGCCCGGGGAGCTGTTTTTT
- | TRBJ2-1 | TRBV28 | TRBD1 | CASSGQGAYNEQFF | TGTGCCAGCAGCGGACAGGGAGCCTACAATGAGCAGTTCTTC
- | TRBJ2-3 | TRBV27 | - | CASSPLRLALSTDTQYF | TGTGCCAGCAGCCCTCTCAGGCTAGCGTTGAGCACAGATACGCAGTATTTT
- | TRBJ1-4 | TRBV27 | - | CASSLAFPNNEKLFF | TGTGCCAGCAGTTTAGCGTTTCCCAATAATGAAAAACTGTTTTTT
- | TRBJ1-2 | TRBV15 | - | CATSRDLSDYGYTF | TGTGCCACCAGCAGAGATTTGAGCGACTATGGCTACACCTTC
- | TRBJ2-1 | TRBV7-3 | TRBD2 | CASSLVAGATEQFF | TGTGCCAGCAGCTTAGTAGCGGGGGCTACTGAGCAGTTCTTC
- | TRBJ2-2 | TRBV7-6 | - | CASSPQEVSGELFF | TGTGCCAGCAGCCCCCAGGAGGTTAGCGGGGAGCTGTTTTTT
- | TRBJ1-5 | TRBV5-1 | - | CASSFRGGSNQPQHF | TGCGCCAGCAGCTTCCGCGGGGGGTCGAATCAGCCCCAGCATTTT